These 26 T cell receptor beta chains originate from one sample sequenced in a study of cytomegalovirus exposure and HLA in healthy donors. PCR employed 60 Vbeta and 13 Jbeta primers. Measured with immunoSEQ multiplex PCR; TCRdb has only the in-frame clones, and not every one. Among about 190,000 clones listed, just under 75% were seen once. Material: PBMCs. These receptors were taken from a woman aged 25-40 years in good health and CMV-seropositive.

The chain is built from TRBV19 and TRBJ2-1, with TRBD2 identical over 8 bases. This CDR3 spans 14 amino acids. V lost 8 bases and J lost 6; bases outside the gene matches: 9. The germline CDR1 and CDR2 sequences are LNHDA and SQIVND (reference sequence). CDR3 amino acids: CASSYGLASNEQFF. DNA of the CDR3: TGTGCCAGTTCGTACGGACTAGCCTCCAATGAGCAGTTCTTC.

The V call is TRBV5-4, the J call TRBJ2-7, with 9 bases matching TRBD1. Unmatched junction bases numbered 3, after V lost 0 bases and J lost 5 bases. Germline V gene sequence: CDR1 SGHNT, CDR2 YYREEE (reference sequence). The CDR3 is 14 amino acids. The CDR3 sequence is CASSLDRGHDEQYF. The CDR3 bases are TGTGCCAGCAGCTTGGACAGGGGGCACGACGAGCAGTACTTC.

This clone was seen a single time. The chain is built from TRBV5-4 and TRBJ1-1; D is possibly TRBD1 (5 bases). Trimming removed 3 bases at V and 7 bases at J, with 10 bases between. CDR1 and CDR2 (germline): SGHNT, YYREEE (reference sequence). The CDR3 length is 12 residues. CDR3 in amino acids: CASSSEGIEAFF. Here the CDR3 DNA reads TGTGCCAGCAGCTCGGAGGGGATTGAAGCTTTCTTT.

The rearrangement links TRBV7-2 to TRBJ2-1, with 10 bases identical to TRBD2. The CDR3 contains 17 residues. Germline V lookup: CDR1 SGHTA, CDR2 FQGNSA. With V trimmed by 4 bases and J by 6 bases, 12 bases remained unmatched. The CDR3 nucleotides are TGTGCCAGCAGCTCCCGCGGTGCTAGCGGGAGACCCAATGAGCAGTTCTTC. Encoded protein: CASSSRGASGRPNEQFF.

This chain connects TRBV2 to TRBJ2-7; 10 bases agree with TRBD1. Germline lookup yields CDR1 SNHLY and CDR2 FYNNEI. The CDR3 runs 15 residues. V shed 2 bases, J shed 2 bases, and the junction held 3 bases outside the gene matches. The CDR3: CASSEMTGGTYEQYF. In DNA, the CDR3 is TGTGCCAGCAGTGAAATGACAGGGGGCACCTACGAGCAGTACTTC. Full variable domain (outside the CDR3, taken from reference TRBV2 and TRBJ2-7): EPEVTQTPSHQVTQMGQEVILRCVPISNHLYFYWYRQILGQKVEFLVSFYNNEISEKSEIFDDQFSVERPDGSNFTLKIRSTKLEDSAMYFCASSEMTGGTYEQYFGPGTRLTVT.

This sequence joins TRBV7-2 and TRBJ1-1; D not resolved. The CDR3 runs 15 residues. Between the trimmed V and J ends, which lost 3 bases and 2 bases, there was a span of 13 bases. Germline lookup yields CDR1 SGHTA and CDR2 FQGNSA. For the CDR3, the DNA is TGTGCCAGCAGCTTGAGGGCAGCGTACAACACTGAAGCTTTCTTT. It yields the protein CASSLRAAYNTEAFF.

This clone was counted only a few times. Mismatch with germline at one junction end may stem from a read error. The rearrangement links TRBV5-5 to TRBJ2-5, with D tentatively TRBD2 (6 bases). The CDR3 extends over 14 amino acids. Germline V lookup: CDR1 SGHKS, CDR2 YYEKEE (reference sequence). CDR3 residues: CASTLEGAGETQYF. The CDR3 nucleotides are TGTGCCAGCACCTTGGAGGGAGCAGGAGAGACCCAGTACTTC.

CDR3 in DNA: TGTGCCAGCAGCCGGTCGACTAGCGGGCCGAGACAGTATTTT. It specifies CASSRSTSGPRQYF. The J gene is TRBJ2-3, the V gene TRBV27, with 10 bases fitting TRBD2. The CDR3 runs 14 residues. The germline gives CDR1 MNHEY, CDR2 SMNVEV (reference sequence). V lost 6 bases, J lost 12 bases, and 12 bases stayed unmatched.

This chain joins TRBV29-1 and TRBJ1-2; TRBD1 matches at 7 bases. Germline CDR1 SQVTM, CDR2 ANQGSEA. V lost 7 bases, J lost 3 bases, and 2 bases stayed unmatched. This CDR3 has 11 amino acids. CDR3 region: CSADRDYGYTF. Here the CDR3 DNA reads TGCAGCGCTGACAGGGACTATGGCTACACCTTC.

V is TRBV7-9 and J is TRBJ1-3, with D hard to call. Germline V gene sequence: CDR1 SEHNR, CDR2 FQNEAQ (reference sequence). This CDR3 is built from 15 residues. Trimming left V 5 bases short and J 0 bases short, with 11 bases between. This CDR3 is CASSENTYSGNTIYF. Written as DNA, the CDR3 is TGTGCCAGCAGCGAAAACACGTACTCTGGAAACACCATATATTTT.

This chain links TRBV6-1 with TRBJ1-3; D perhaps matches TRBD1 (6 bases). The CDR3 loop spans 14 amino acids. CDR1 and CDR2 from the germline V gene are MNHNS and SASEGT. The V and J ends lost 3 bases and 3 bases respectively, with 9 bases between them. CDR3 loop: CASSETGGGNTIYF. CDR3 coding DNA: TGTGCCAGCAGTGAGACAGGAGGTGGAAACACCATATATTTT.

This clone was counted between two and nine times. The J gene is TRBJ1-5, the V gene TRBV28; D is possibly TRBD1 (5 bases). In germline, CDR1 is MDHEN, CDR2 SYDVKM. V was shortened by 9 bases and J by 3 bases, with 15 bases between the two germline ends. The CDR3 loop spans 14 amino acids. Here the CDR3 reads CASSMGQTNQPQHF. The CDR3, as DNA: TGTGCCAGTTCAATGGGGCAGACCAATCAGCCCCAGCATTTT.

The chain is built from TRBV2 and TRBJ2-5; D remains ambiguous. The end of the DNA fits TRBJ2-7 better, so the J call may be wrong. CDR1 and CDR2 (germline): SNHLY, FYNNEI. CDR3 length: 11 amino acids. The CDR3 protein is CARRVDYEQYF. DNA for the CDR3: TGTGCCAGACGGGTAGACTACGAGCAGTACTTC.

The CDR3 DNA reads TGTGCCAGCAGCTTCCTTGGGGGGGGAGGCTTTACAGATACGCAGTATTTT. This encodes CASSFLGGGGFTDTQYF. The rearrangement uses TRBV7-9 and TRBJ2-3; 7 bases align to TRBD2. Germline CDR1 SEHNR, CDR2 FQNEAQ (reference sequence). J was trimmed by 3 bases and V by 3 bases; bases with no gene match: 12. There are 17 residues in the CDR3.

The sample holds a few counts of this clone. The CDR3 nucleotides read TGTGCCAGCAGTCCCGGGATTTCTTATGGCTACACCTTC. As protein: CASSPGISYGYTF. This chain links TRBV6-1 with TRBJ1-2, with D uncertain. The CDR3 totals 13 residues. V lost 5 bases, J lost 5 bases, and 12 bases lay in between. Germline V lookup: CDR1 MNHNS, CDR2 SASEGT.

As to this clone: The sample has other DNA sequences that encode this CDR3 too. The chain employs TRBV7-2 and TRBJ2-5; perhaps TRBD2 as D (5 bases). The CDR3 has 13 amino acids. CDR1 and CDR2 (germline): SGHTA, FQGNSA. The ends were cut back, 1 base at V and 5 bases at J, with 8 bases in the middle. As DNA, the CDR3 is TGTGCCAGCAGCTTAGGAGGGTGGGAGACCCAGTACTTC. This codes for CASSLGGWETQYF.

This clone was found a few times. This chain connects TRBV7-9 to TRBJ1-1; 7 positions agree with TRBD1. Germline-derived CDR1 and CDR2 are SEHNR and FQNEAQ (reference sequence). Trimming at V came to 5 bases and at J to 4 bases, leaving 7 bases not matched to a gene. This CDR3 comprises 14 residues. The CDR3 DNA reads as TGTGCCAGCAGCGGGGGACAGTACTTCACTGAAGCTTTCTTT. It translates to CASSGGQYFTEAFF.

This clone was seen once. Here the CDR3 reads CASSLESSGKRGVSADTQYF. The CDR3 DNA is TGTGCCAGCAGCTTAGAGAGTAGCGGTAAACGTGGGGTATCCGCAGATACGCAGTATTTT. The chain joins TRBV7-8 to TRBJ2-3; tentative D call: TRBD2 (6 bases). This CDR3 has 20 residues. Germline V lookup: CDR1 SGHVS, CDR2 FQNEAQ. V was trimmed by 1 base and J by 4 bases, leaving 27 bases between them.

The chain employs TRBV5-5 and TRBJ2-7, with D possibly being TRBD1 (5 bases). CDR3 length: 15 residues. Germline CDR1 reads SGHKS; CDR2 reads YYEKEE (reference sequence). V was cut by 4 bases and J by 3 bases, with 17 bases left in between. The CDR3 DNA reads TGTGCCAGCAGCCCTCTGGACACCCCCGTCTACGAGCAGTACTTC. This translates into CASSPLDTPVYEQYF.

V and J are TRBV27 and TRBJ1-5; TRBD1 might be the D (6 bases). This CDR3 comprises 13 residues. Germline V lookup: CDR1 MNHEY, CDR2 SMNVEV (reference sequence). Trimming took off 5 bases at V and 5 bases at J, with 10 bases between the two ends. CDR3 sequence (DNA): TGTGCCAGCAGTACACAGGGTTATCAGCCCCAGCATTTT. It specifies CASSTQGYQPQHF.

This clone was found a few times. The CDR3, as DNA: TGTGCCAGCAGTGATAACTGGGAGCGGGAGCAGTTCTTC. It translates to CASSDNWEREQFF. The chain employs TRBV6-1 and TRBJ2-1; D is perhaps TRBD2 (5 bases). V was pared by 3 bases and J by 10 bases, with 13 bases between. Germline lookup yields CDR1 MNHNS and CDR2 SASEGT. The CDR3 totals 13 residues.

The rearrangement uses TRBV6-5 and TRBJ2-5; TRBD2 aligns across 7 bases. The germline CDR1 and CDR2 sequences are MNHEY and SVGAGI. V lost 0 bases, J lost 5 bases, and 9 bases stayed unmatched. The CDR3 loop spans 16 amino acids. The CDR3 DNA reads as TGTGCCAGCAGTTACTCGTTTGCGGGAGTAAGGGAGACCCAGTACTTC. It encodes CASSYSFAGVRETQYF.

CDR3 nucleotides: TGCGCCAGCAGCCTCGGGACTAGCGCCGTCTACGAGCAGTACTTC. The encoded protein is CASSLGTSAVYEQYF. The chain has TRBV4-1 and TRBJ2-7, with 10 bases lining up with TRBD2. Trimming removed 4 bases from V and 3 bases from J; junction bases left unmatched: 6. Germline V gives CDR1 MGHRA, CDR2 YSYEKL. This CDR3 region has 15 residues.

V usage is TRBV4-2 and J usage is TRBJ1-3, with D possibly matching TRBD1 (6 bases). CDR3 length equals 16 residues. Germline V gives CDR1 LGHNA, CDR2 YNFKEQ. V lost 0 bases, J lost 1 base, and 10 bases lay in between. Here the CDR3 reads CASSQELQGSGNTIYF. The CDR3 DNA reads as TGTGCCAGCAGCCAAGAATTACAGGGATCTGGAAACACCATATATTTT.

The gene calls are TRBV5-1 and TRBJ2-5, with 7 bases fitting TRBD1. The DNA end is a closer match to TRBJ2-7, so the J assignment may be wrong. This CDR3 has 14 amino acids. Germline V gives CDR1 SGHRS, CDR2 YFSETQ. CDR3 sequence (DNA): TGCGCCAGCAGCGCCTCCGGGACAGCCTACGAGCAGTACTTC. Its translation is CASSASGTAYEQYF.

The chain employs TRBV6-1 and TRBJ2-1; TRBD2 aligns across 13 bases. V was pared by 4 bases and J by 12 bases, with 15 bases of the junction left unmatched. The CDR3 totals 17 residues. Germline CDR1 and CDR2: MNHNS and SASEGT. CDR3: CASSGQILAGGPGGQFF. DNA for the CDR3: TGTGCCAGCAGTGGCCAGATACTAGCGGGAGGGCCGGGTGGGCAGTTCTTC.